Listed below are T cell receptor beta chains from one sample, sequenced in a study of shared T cell receptors in the human thymus. TCRdb's copy holds only in-frame clones and misses some; the assay was immunoSEQ multiplex PCR. Altogether hundreds of thousands of clones are present, 80% to 90% being singletons, with the ten largest covering over 0.008%. This same sample was also part of a study on human thymus T cells.

Sequences were obtained from thymocytes. These receptors all stem from a boy younger than two with a congenital heart defect. Each CDR3 is given with its conserved first and last residue. A D gene is named only where the DNA matches it firmly. A row's size may be missing; if present it is once, few, many or a size class.

v_gene: TRBV7-6; j_gene: TRBJ2-5; abundance: .; d_gene: .; CDR3nt: TGTGCCAGCAGCTTTGGCATAGAGACCCAGTACTTC; CDR3aa: CASSFGIETQYF
v_gene: TRBV27; j_gene: TRBJ1-1; abundance: once; d_gene: TRBD1; CDR3nt: TGTGCCAGCAGTTTACGGCAGGGGGCTCCCTTGGGCACTGAAGCTTTCTTT; CDR3aa: CASSLRQGAPLGTEAFF
v_gene: TRBV5-1; j_gene: TRBJ2-7; abundance: .; d_gene: TRBD2; CDR3nt: TGCGCCAGCGGGCTAGCGGAGCCCTCCTACGAGCAGTACTTC; CDR3aa: CASGLAEPSYEQYF
v_gene: TRBV7-2; j_gene: TRBJ1-2; abundance: .; d_gene: TRBD1; CDR3nt: TGTGCCAGCAGCTTCGAGGGGGCCGGGTGGGCGGATGGCTACACCTTC; CDR3aa: CASSFEGAGWADGYTF
v_gene: TRBV9; j_gene: TRBJ2-5; abundance: .; d_gene: TRBD2; CDR3nt: TGTGCCAGCAGCGAATCTAGCGGACAAGAGACCCAGTACTTC; CDR3aa: CASSESSGQETQYF
v_gene: TRBV28; j_gene: TRBJ1-1; abundance: .; d_gene: TRBD1; CDR3nt: TGTGCCAGCAGTCCCCTCCGGGACAGGGGCACTGAAGCTTTCTTT; CDR3aa: CASSPLRDRGTEAFF
v_gene: TRBV5-8; j_gene: TRBJ2-2; abundance: .; d_gene: TRBD1; CDR3nt: TGTGCCAGCGCAGAAGGGGGCGCGAACACCGGGGAGCTGTTTTTT; CDR3aa: CASAEGGANTGELFF
v_gene: TRBV4-2; j_gene: TRBJ2-5; abundance: .; d_gene: .; CDR3nt: TGTGCCAGCAGCCAAGGGGGGGGGCGGGCCAGGGGAGAGACCCAGTACTTC; CDR3aa: CASSQGGGRARGETQYF
v_gene: TRBV14; j_gene: TRBJ1-1; abundance: .; d_gene: .; CDR3nt: TGTGCCAGCAGCCAGGAAAACAGGGCTTTCTTT; CDR3aa: CASSQENRAFF
v_gene: TRBV7-9; j_gene: TRBJ2-4; abundance: .; d_gene: TRBD1; CDR3nt: TGTGCCAGCAGCTTAGCTCCGCCCGACAGGGGTGTCAAAAACATTCAGTACTTC; CDR3aa: CASSLAPPDRGVKNIQYF
v_gene: TRBV14; j_gene: TRBJ2-5; abundance: once; d_gene: .; CDR3nt: TGTGCCAGCAGCCAAGATAATGGCAGGGAAGAGACCCAGTACTTC; CDR3aa: CASSQDNGREETQYF
v_gene: TRBV7-8; j_gene: TRBJ2-7; abundance: .; d_gene: TRBD1; CDR3nt: TGTGCCAGCAGCCCCATGCCGGGGACAGGGTCCTACGAGCAGTACTTC; CDR3aa: CASSPMPGTGSYEQYF
v_gene: TRBV7-2; j_gene: TRBJ2-7; abundance: .; d_gene: TRBD2; CDR3nt: TGTGCCAGCAGCTTAACCACTAGCGGAGAGCCCTACGAGCAGTACTTC; CDR3aa: CASSLTTSGEPYEQYF
v_gene: TRBV29-1; j_gene: TRBJ1-1; abundance: .; d_gene: TRBD1; CDR3nt: TGCAGCGTTGAACGCCCGTGGGACAGACAGACTGAAGCTTTCTTT; CDR3aa: CSVERPWDRQTEAFF
v_gene: TRBV28; j_gene: TRBJ2-3; abundance: .; d_gene: TRBD2; CDR3nt: TGTGCCAGCAGTTTATACTACATAGCGGGAGTCGGCACAGATACGCAGTATTTT; CDR3aa: CASSLYYIAGVGTDTQYF
v_gene: TRBV14; j_gene: TRBJ2-7; abundance: .; d_gene: TRBD1; CDR3nt: TGTGCCAGCAGCCAAGAGGCAGGGGGAACCTACGAGCAGTACTTC; CDR3aa: CASSQEAGGTYEQYF
v_gene: TRBV21-1; j_gene: TRBJ2-2; abundance: .; d_gene: .; CDR3nt: TGTGCCAGCAGCAAAGTCAGGCAGGGTGACACCGGGGAGCTGTTTTTT; CDR3aa: CASSKVRQGDTGELFF
v_gene: TRBV6-1; j_gene: TRBJ2-7; abundance: .; d_gene: .; CDR3nt: TGTGCCACCAGAGACAGACCCTACGAGCAGTACTTC; CDR3aa: CATRDRPYEQYF
v_gene: TRBV7-6; j_gene: TRBJ2-3; abundance: .; d_gene: TRBD2; CDR3nt: TGTGCCAGCAGCATAAGCGGGAAGAGCACAGATACGCAGTATTTT; CDR3aa: CASSISGKSTDTQYF
v_gene: TRBV9; j_gene: TRBJ1-6; abundance: .; d_gene: TRBD1; CDR3nt: TGTGCCAGCAGCGTAGCTCCGGACAGGGGTAATTCACCCCTCCACTTT; CDR3aa: CASSVAPDRGNSPLHF
v_gene: TRBV15; j_gene: TRBJ1-2; abundance: few; d_gene: .; CDR3nt: TGTGCCACCAGCAGACGTGGGGTGGGGGGTAGCTATGGCTACACCTTC; CDR3aa: CATSRRGVGGSYGYTF
v_gene: TRBV5-3; j_gene: TRBJ2-5; abundance: .; d_gene: TRBD1; CDR3nt: TGTGCCAGAAGCTTGGGGGGGACAGTGTACCAAGAGACCCAGTACTTC; CDR3aa: CARSLGGTVYQETQYF
v_gene: TRBV12-5; j_gene: TRBJ2-7; abundance: .; d_gene: TRBD2; CDR3nt: TGTGCTAGTGGTTTGGTGTCTAGCGGGTGGGGCGAGCAGTACTTC; CDR3aa: CASGLVSSGWGEQYF
v_gene: TRBV4-1; j_gene: TRBJ2-7; abundance: .; d_gene: TRBD1; CDR3nt: TGCGCCAGCAGCCTTACGGCACAGGGGGCCTACGAGCAGTACTTC; CDR3aa: CASSLTAQGAYEQYF
v_gene: TRBV5-1; j_gene: TRBJ1-5; abundance: .; d_gene: .; CDR3nt: TGCGCCAGCAGCTTGGAACCAGGGGAGTATCAGCCCCAGCATTTT; CDR3aa: CASSLEPGEYQPQHF
v_gene: TRBV10-3; j_gene: TRBJ1-1; abundance: .; d_gene: .; CDR3nt: TGTGCCATCAGTGGGTCGGCAGGGATCACTGAAGCTTTCTTT; CDR3aa: CAISGSAGITEAFF